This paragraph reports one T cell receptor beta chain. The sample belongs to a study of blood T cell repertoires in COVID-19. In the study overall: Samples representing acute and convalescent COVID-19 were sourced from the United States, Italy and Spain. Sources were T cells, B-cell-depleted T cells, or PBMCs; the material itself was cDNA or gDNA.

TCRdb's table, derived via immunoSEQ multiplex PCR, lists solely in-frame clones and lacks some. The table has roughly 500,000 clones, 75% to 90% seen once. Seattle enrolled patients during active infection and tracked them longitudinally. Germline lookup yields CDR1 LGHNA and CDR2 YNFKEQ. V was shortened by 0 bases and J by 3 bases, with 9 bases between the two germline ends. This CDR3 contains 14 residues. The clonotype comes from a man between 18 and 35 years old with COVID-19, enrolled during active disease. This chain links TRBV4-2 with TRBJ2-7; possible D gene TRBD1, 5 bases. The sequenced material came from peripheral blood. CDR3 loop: CASSQDLTGYEQYF. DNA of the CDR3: TGTGCCAGCAGCCAAGATCTAACAGGCTACGAGCAGTACTTC.